This T cell receptor (beta chain) was sequenced for a study of T cell responses to AZD1222 COVID-19 vaccine. V lost 4 bases to trimming and J lost 3 bases, with 9 bases between them. In germline, CDR1 is SGHDN, CDR2 FVKESK. CDR3 length equals 13 residues. Notes on the study in general: Spike-specific TCR breadth and depth went up after people got two AZD1222 doses.

Pooled together were second doses at about 4 or about 12 weeks. This clone was detected only once. Its cognate antigen is unknown. Profiled with immunoSEQ multiplex PCR; TCRdb holds only in-frame clones, not every one. The sample yields about 120,000 clones, less than 95% seen once. V and J are TRBV14 and TRBJ1-1; no reliable D call. Sequenced material: peripheral blood, taken 28 days after the second AZD1222 dose. This sequence originates from an adult who received the AZD1222 COVID-19 vaccine. The CDR3 DNA reads TGTGCCAGCAGCCGTATTCTCGACACTGAAGCTTTCTTT. This encodes CASSRILDTEAFF.